This T cell receptor (beta chain) was observed in a study of CD4 T cells in relation to SARS-CoV-2 and coronaviruses. About the study: Of the patients, roughly eight were male, 4 female, two Hispanic.

CDR3 size: 15 residues. Trimming pared 4 bases from V and 1 base from J, leaving 14 bases between. The germline V gene has CDR1 LNHDA and CDR2 SQIVND (reference sequence). Clones were read by immunoSEQ multiplex PCR, and TCRdb kept only the in-frame ones, dropping some. The table includes about 54,000 clones, around 90% detected once. Sample: naive CD4+ T cells from PBMCs. The sample's subset: naive CD4+ T cells isolated by negative enrichment. The V and J genes are TRBV19 and TRBJ2-7; no clear D. The source of this sequence is an adult with COVID-19. Here the CDR3 DNA reads TGTGCCAGTAGTACCCATTCACAGAGATCCTACGAGCAGTACTTC. This encodes CASSTHSQRSYEQYF.